This T cell receptor beta chain was profiled in a study of T cells after yellow fever vaccination. TCRdb redid the calling of the 5' RACE reads with MiXCR, one entry per CDR3 protein. Here the sample spans 400,000 or so distinct CDR3 sequences, 6.2% being singletons. General study findings and limits: Once the booster was given, most primary-vaccination clones reappeared, at 95% to 97% for CD4 and approximately 88% for CD8. Some clonotypes, a small share, were shared between CD4 and CD8 compartments.

On this clonotype: What it binds is unknown.

J lost 8 bases, V lost 0 bases, and 12 bases had no gene match. Germline V lookup: CDR1 SGHAT, CDR2 FQDESV (reference sequence). The CDR3 runs to 18 residues. This TCR was sampled from a man younger than 40 who received the YFV17D yellow fever vaccine. Material: PBMCs, obtained 5 days after the yellow fever booster vaccination. This chain links TRBV11-1 with TRBJ2-1, with 11 positions matching TRBD2. CDR3 nucleotides: TGTGCCAGCAGCTTAGCGGTCTTGGTAGCGGGAGGGTCCGATGAGCAGTTCTTC. Translation gives CASSLAVLVAGGSDEQFF.